One sample yielded the 23 T cell receptor beta chains listed below, sequenced in a study of chemoradiotherapy in HPV16-positive cancers. The assay was immunoSEQ multiplex PCR, and TCRdb's table has in-frame clones only and misses some. The table has about 53,000 clones, more than 90% seen once. Sequencing used blood, obtained from a patient who underwent chemoradiotherapy. Receptor source: a human donor with HPV-associated anogenital cancer.

The CDR3 nucleotides read TGTGCCAGCAGTGTTGTCTTACTGAACACTGAAGCTTTCTTT. This gives the protein CASSVVLLNTEAFF. This chain joins TRBV2 and TRBJ1-1; the D is unclear. The CDR3 is 14 residues long. Looked up from germline, CDR1 is SNHLY and CDR2 is FYNNEI. Trimming stripped 4 bases from V and 0 bases from J, with 9 bases between.

This clone was recorded only once. CDR3: CASSFYGLGINTEAFF. CDR3 coding DNA: TGTGCCAGCAGCTTTTACGGTTTAGGTATCAACACTGAAGCTTTCTTT. This chain uses TRBV5-4 with TRBJ1-1; D is ambiguous. The CDR3 length is 16 residues. Germline CDR1 reads SGHNT; CDR2 reads YYREEE (reference sequence). V lost 2 bases and J lost 2, with 16 bases in between.

The chain couples TRBV9 to TRBJ1-3; D might be TRBD1 (5 bases). V was pared by 0 bases and J by 7 bases, with 14 bases between. Germline V gene data show CDR1 as SGDLS and CDR2 as YYNGEE. This CDR3 region has 15 residues. The CDR3 bases are TGTGCCAGCAGCGTAGACGGGGCAGGGCGGAACACCATATATTTT. This codes for CASSVDGAGRNTIYF.

The CDR3 sequence: CASSWGSHSSYNSPLHF. CDR3 DNA sequence: TGTGCCAGCAGCTGGGGGAGCCACAGCTCCTATAATTCACCCCTCCACTTT. The rearrangement joins TRBV5-6 to TRBJ1-6, with a weak D call TRBD1 (5 bases). Germline CDR1 is SGHDT and CDR2 is YYEEEE. Trimming removed 3 bases from V and 0 bases from J, with 13 bases in between. The CDR3 is 17 amino acids.

V and J are TRBV11-3 and TRBJ1-4; no clear D gene. The CDR3 spans 15 residues. Trimming removed 1 base from V and 3 bases from J, with 9 bases in between. CDR1 and CDR2 (germline): SGHNT, YENEEA. CDR3: CASSLGAAANEKLFF. The CDR3 region has the DNA TGTGCCAGCAGCTTAGGTGCCGCGGCTAATGAAAAACTGTTTTTT.

This clone was counted a single time. V gene TRBV7-2 combines with J gene TRBJ1-1; the D gene is possibly TRBD1 (5 bases). The CDR3 is 16 amino acids. V lost 3 bases and J lost 0, with 14 bases in between. Germline-derived CDR1 and CDR2 are SGHTA and FQGNSA. The CDR3 nucleotides read TGTGCCAGCAGCTTTAGGGTCCTGGACATGAACACTGAAGCTTTCTTT. It codes for CASSFRVLDMNTEAFF.

The chain employs TRBV27 and TRBJ1-2; D gene ambiguous. With 5 bases removed from V and 3 bases from J, the gap between germline ends came to 10 bases. CDR3 length equals 13 residues. Per germline, CDR1 MNHEY and CDR2 SMNVEV (reference sequence). CDR3 nucleotides: TGTGCCAGCAGTCCCCAGAGAGACTATGGCTACACCTTC. It encodes CASSPQRDYGYTF.

V gene TRBV5-1 combines with J gene TRBJ2-3; D possibly corresponds to TRBD1 (5 bases). Per the germline V gene, CDR1 is SGHRS and CDR2 is YFSETQ. V shed 3 bases and J shed 6 bases, with 11 bases lying between them. The CDR3 has 13 amino acids. The CDR3 sequence: CASSSEWGDTQYF. In DNA, the CDR3 is TGCGCCAGCAGCTCGGAGTGGGGCGATACGCAGTATTTT. Full variable domain (outside the CDR3, taken from reference TRBV5-1 and TRBJ2-3): KAGVTQTPRYLIKTRGQQVTLSCSPISGHRSVSWYQQTPGQGLQFLFEYFSETQRNKGNFPGRFSGRQFSNSRSEMNVSTLELGDSALYLCASSSEWGDTQYFGPGTRLTVL.

This clone was detected only once. The rearrangement uses TRBV5-6 and TRBJ1-1, with D possibly matching TRBD1 (5 bases). CDR3 length: 14 amino acids. Germline CDR1 and CDR2: SGHDT and YYEEEE. Trimming pared 0 bases from V and 0 bases from J, leaving 6 bases between. The CDR3 nucleotides are TGTGCCAGCAGCTTGGGAGGGGTGAACACTGAAGCTTTCTTT. Encoded protein: CASSLGGVNTEAFF. The full variable domain, in which reference TRBV5-6 and TRBJ1-1 provide the parts outside the CDR3, is DAGVTQSPTHLIKTRGQQVTLRCSPKSGHDTVSWYQQALGQGPQFIFQYYEEEERQRGNFPDRFSGHQFPNYSSELNVNALLLGDSALYLCASSLGGVNTEAFFGQGTRLTVV.

V usage is TRBV5-4 and J usage is TRBJ2-2; tentative D call: TRBD2 (7 bases). The CDR3 runs to 17 residues. Germline V gives CDR1 SGHNT, CDR2 YYREEE (reference sequence). V lost 0 bases and J 4 bases, leaving 16 bases between the germline ends. The CDR3 coding sequence is TGTGCCAGCAGCTTGGCACGGGGGGCAGGGAGCACCGGGGAGCTGTTTTTT. Amino acids: CASSLARGAGSTGELFF.

The chain has TRBV9 and TRBJ2-1; TRBD1 agrees at 9 bases. This CDR3 spans 15 amino acids. Germline CDR1 is SGDLS and CDR2 is YYNGEE. Losses at the gene ends were 6 bases for V and 5 bases for J; bases not matched to a gene: 9. The CDR3 DNA sequence: TGTGCCAGCACCAGGGGACAGGGAGGGGACAATGAGCAGTTCTTC. This codes for CASTRGQGGDNEQFF.

This clone turned up a few times. V usage is TRBV19 and J usage is TRBJ2-3; 7 bases match TRBD1. J lost 4 bases, V lost 5 bases, and 9 bases had no gene match. CDR3 size: 15 residues. CDR1 LNHDA and CDR2 SQIVND come from the germline V gene (reference sequence). CDR3 DNA sequence: TGTGCCAGTAGTCCACAGGGGCTCGCGGCAGATACGCAGTATTTT. As protein: CASSPQGLAADTQYF.

The genes are TRBV6-5 and TRBJ2-1, with D possibly being TRBD1 (5 bases). Trimming shortened V by 2 bases and J by 0 bases, and 11 bases separated the two germline ends. The CDR3 spans 16 residues. CDR1 and CDR2 from the germline V gene are MNHEY and SVGAGI. CDR3 nucleotide sequence: TGTGCCAGCAGTTACGGCAGACAGAGCTCCTACAATGAGCAGTTCTTC. Translation: CASSYGRQSSYNEQFF.

The rearrangement joins TRBV30 to TRBJ1-2, with D tentatively TRBD1 (6 bases). The CDR3 is 14 amino acids. The V gene's germline CDR1 is GTSNPN and CDR2 SVGIG (reference sequence). V dropped 2 bases and J dropped 5 bases, with 15 bases sitting between them. The CDR3 DNA follows: TGTGCCTGGAGTCGAGGGGGGCCCACTTATGGCTACACCTTC. This sequence encodes CAWSRGGPTYGYTF.

The rearrangement joins TRBV19 to TRBJ2-3; tentative D call: TRBD2 (5 bases). CDR1 is LNHDA, CDR2 SQIVND, per germline (reference sequence). The CDR3 is 13 residues long. The germline V and J ends were trimmed by 1 base and 6 bases, with 8 bases remaining between them. The DNA of the CDR3 is TGTGCCAGTAGTATAGGAGGGCGCGATACGCAGTATTTT. Translated, it gives CASSIGGRDTQYF.

The V and J genes are TRBV29-1 and TRBJ1-2; D is ambiguous. This CDR3 contains 11 residues. Germline V gene sequence: CDR1 SQVTM, CDR2 ANQGSEA. Deletions cut 1 base from V and 8 bases from J, with 8 bases between. In nucleotides, the CDR3 is TGCAGCGTTGAAGCGGAATTCGGCTACACCTTC. Encoded protein: CSVEAEFGYTF.

In this sample, this clone turned up once. This chain joins TRBV4-3 and TRBJ1-1, with a tentative D call TRBD1 (5 bases). Between the trimmed V and J ends, which lost 0 bases and 7 bases, there was a span of 12 bases. Germline-derived CDR1 and CDR2 are LGHNA and YSLEER. The length of the CDR3 is 14 residues. The CDR3 nucleotides are TGCGCCAGCAGCCAAGATAGGCGCCAGGGTGAAGCTTTCTTT. Protein product: CASSQDRRQGEAFF.

The chain is built from TRBV6-5 and TRBJ1-2; tentative D call: TRBD1 (5 bases). The ends were cut back, 2 bases at V and 5 bases at J, with 12 bases in the middle. The V gene's germline CDR1 is MNHEY and CDR2 SVGAGI. The CDR3 runs to 14 residues. The CDR3 region is CASSYRGIGYGYTF. The CDR3 DNA reads as TGTGCCAGCAGTTACAGGGGAATTGGGTATGGCTACACCTTC.

This clone was seen once. The chain combines TRBV5-6 with TRBJ1-1; D gene unclear. Per germline, CDR1 SGHDT and CDR2 YYEEEE. The germline V and J ends were trimmed by 2 bases and 5 bases, with 13 bases remaining between them. CDR3 length equals 14 residues. The CDR3 is CASSLFVRMTEAFF. CDR3 in DNA: TGTGCCAGCAGCTTATTCGTTCGGATGACTGAAGCTTTCTTT. Based on the CDR3 plus reference TRBV5-6 and TRBJ1-1, the full variable domain is DAGVTQSPTHLIKTRGQQVTLRCSPKSGHDTVSWYQQALGQGPQFIFQYYEEEERQRGNFPDRFSGHQFPNYSSELNVNALLLGDSALYLCASSLFVRMTEAFFGQGTRLTVV.

The DNA for the CDR3 is TGTGCCAGCAGTTACGGATTCGGGGAGAACACTGAAGCTTTCTTT. Amino acid sequence: CASSYGFGENTEAFF. The chain employs TRBV6-5 and TRBJ1-1; D ambiguous. Germline loops: CDR1 MNHEY, CDR2 SVGAGI. Trimming took off 2 bases at V and 1 base at J, with 11 bases between the two ends. The CDR3 consists of 15 residues.

This rearrangement joins TRBV10-2 to TRBJ1-4; D possibly corresponds to TRBD1 (6 bases). V was pared by 5 bases and J by 4 bases, with 14 bases between. The CDR3 contains 15 residues. Per germline, CDR1 WSHSY and CDR2 SAAADI. The DNA for the CDR3 is TGCGCCAGCAGTAATACAGGGATCCTTAATGAAAAACTGTTTTTT. This sequence encodes CASSNTGILNEKLFF.

This chain connects TRBV2 to TRBJ2-5; no definite D call. The CDR3 covers 15 residues. Trimming stripped 3 bases from V and 5 bases from J, with 16 bases between. In germline, CDR1 is SNHLY, CDR2 FYNNEI. CDR3 protein: CASSDRGLSKETQYF. The CDR3, as DNA: TGTGCCAGCAGTGATCGAGGCCTTTCTAAGGAGACCCAGTACTTC.

The chain couples TRBV4-1 to TRBJ2-7; no clear D. The germline CDR1 and CDR2 sequences are MGHRA and YSYEKL. Between the trimmed V and J ends, which lost 0 bases and 2 bases, there was a span of 14 bases. The CDR3 runs to 16 residues. This CDR3 is CASSQDSGRSPYEQYF. The CDR3 bases are TGCGCCAGCAGCCAAGATTCGGGTAGATCCCCCTACGAGCAGTACTTC.